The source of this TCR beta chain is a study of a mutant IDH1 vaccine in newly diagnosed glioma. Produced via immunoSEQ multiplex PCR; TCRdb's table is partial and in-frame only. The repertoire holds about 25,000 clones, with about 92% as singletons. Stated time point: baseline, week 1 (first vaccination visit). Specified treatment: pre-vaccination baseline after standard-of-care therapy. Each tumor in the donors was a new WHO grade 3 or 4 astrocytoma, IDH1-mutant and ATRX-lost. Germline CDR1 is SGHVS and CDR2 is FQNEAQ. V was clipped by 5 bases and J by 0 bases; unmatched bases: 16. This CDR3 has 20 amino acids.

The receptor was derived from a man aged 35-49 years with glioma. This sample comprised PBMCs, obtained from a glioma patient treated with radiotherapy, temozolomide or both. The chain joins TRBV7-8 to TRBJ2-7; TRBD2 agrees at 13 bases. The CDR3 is CASSHPGLAGSATSSYEQYF. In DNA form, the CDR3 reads TGTGCCAGCAGCCACCCGGGACTAGCGGGATCTGCGACTAGCTCCTACGAGCAGTACTTC.